This T cell receptor beta chain is drawn from a study of identical twins. This CDR3 has 19 amino acids. The V segment lost 8 bases and the J segment 2 bases; nucleotides outside the gene matches: 17. Germline CDR1 is SEHNR and CDR2 is FQNEAQ (reference sequence). This clonotype was counted once. TCRdb re-called the 5' RACE reads through MiXCR, storing one row per CDR3 protein. The profile shows 1.5 million to 2 million distinct CDR3 sequences, under 35% of them singletons. V and J are TRBV7-9 and TRBJ2-6; 8 bases are shared with TRBD1. Sequencing used cord blood. This receptor was identified in a newborn girl in good health. CDR3 sequence: CASGPGTGFLVTGANVLTF. CDR3 sequence (DNA): TGTGCCAGCGGGCCCGGGACAGGCTTTCTAGTTACTGGGGCCAACGTCCTGACTTTC. The full variable domain, rest sourced from reference TRBV7-9 and TRBJ2-6, is DTGVSQNPRHKITKRGQNVTFRCDPISEHNRLYWYRQTLGQGPEFLTYFQNEAQLEKSRLLSDRFSAERPKGSFSTLEIQRTEQGDSAMYLCASGPGTGFLVTGANVLTFGAGSRLTVL.